The next 30 T cell receptor beta chains were all read from a single sample in a study of shared clonotypes between healthy human individuals. The method was immunoSEQ multiplex PCR; TCRdb's version includes in-frame clones alone and lacks a portion of them. The table includes 2 million to 2.5 million clones, roughly 90% detected once. The sequenced sample was naive CD4+ T cells from PBMCs. The subset: CD45RA+ positively selected. All receptors derive from a man aged 18 to 29 in good health. Some clones in this sample may be carry-over from other donors' samples.

The chain is built from TRBV6-1 and TRBJ2-5; TRBD2 aligns across 7 bases. Germline values: CDR1 MNHNS, CDR2 SASEGT. The V segment lost 2 bases and the J segment 1 base; nucleotides outside the gene matches: 7. The CDR3 has 16 residues. The CDR3 DNA reads as TGTGCCAGCAGTGAACTTTGGTCGGGAGGCCAAGAGACCCAGTACTTC. Translated, it gives CASSELWSGGQETQYF.

This clone appeared a few times. This chain joins TRBV2 and TRBJ2-3, with 14 positions matching TRBD2. The CDR3 runs 15 residues. Germline CDR1 SNHLY, CDR2 FYNNEI. V lost 5 bases to trimming and J lost 3 bases; unmatched junction nucleotides: 1. CDR3 bases: TGTGCCAGCAGTCGACTAGCGGGAGGGACAGATACGCAGTATTTT. Its translation: CASSRLAGGTDTQYF.

The rearrangement uses TRBV20-1 and TRBJ1-4; no definite D call. Germline V gene sequence: CDR1 DFQATT, CDR2 SNEGSKA (reference sequence). This CDR3 has 11 amino acids. With 5 bases removed from V and 8 bases from J, the gap between germline ends came to 9 bases. The CDR3 coding sequence is TGCAGTGCTTATAACGGAGAAAAACTGTTTTTT. It translates to CSAYNGEKLFF.

The genes are TRBV18 and TRBJ1-1; D remains unclear. This CDR3 comprises 16 residues. Germline V gene sequence: CDR1 KGHSH, CDR2 LQKENI. Trimming left V 2 bases short and J 1 base short, with 14 bases between. This CDR3 is CASSPFSGGQNTEAFF. In nucleotides, the CDR3 is TGTGCCAGCTCACCATTTTCAGGAGGGCAGAACACTGAAGCTTTCTTT. Variable domain in full (rest from reference TRBV18 and TRBJ1-1): NAGVMQNPRHLVRRRGQEARLRCSPMKGHSHVYWYRQLPEEGLKFMVYLQKENIIDESGMPKERFSAEFPKEGPSILRIQQVVRGDSAAYFCASSPFSGGQNTEAFFGQGTRLTVV.

The rearrangement uses TRBV5-1 and TRBJ2-3; D is perhaps TRBD2 (5 bases). Germline CDR1 is SGHRS and CDR2 is YFSETQ. V was cut by 5 bases and J by 4 bases, with 14 bases left in between. The CDR3 is made up of 14 amino acids. The chain's CDR3 is CASSPNRGADTQYF. The CDR3 DNA sequence: TGCGCCAGCAGTCCTAATCGGGGAGCAGATACGCAGTATTTT.

The chain has TRBV5-6 and TRBJ1-1, with D possibly matching TRBD1 (5 bases). Trimming removed 0 bases at V and 3 bases at J, with 12 bases between. Germline V gene data show CDR1 as SGHDT and CDR2 as YYEEEE. The CDR3 spans 15 residues. CDR3: CASSLASSGHTEAFF. The CDR3 DNA is TGTGCCAGCAGCTTGGCGTCTTCGGGGCACACTGAAGCTTTCTTT.

On this clone: Sequence at one end of the junction differs from germline and may be a read error. Other DNA sequences in this specimen translate into the identical CDR3. This sequence joins TRBV7-2 and TRBJ1-1; D ambiguous. Germline V gene data show CDR1 as SGHTA and CDR2 as FQGNSA. The CDR3 runs 11 residues. CDR3 nucleotides: TGTGCCAGCAGCTTTGACACGGAAGCTTTCTTT. Protein product: CASSFDTEAFF.

The J gene is TRBJ2-7, the V gene TRBV19; TRBD1 aligns across 9 bases. With V trimmed by 5 bases and J by 6 bases, 5 bases remained unmatched. The CDR3 is made up of 13 amino acids. CDR1 LNHDA and CDR2 SQIVND come from the germline V gene (reference sequence). The CDR3 loop reads CASSQQGASEQYF. For the CDR3, the DNA is TGTGCCAGTAGTCAACAGGGGGCGTCCGAGCAGTACTTC.

As for this clone: The same CDR3 also results from other DNA sequences found in this sample. This chain joins TRBV28 and TRBJ1-4; D not certain. Germline V gene sequence: CDR1 MDHEN, CDR2 SYDVKM. Between the trimmed V and J ends, which lost 0 bases and 0 bases, there was a span of 5 bases. The CDR3 loop spans 15 amino acids. In DNA, the CDR3 is TGTGCCAGCAGTTTATGGGGTGCAACTAATGAAAAACTGTTTTTT. Translation: CASSLWGATNEKLFF.

CDR3 sequence reads: CASSYTKSGSQYEQYF. CDR3 sequence (DNA): TGTGCCAGCAGTTACACTAAGAGCGGGAGTCAGTACGAGCAGTACTTC. The chain has TRBV6-5 and TRBJ2-7, with 8 bases that match TRBD2. J gave up 4 bases and V 2 bases, and 10 bases lay outside the gene matches. Per the germline V gene, CDR1 is MNHEY and CDR2 is SVGAGI. The CDR3 spans 16 residues.

V gene TRBV2 combines with J gene TRBJ2-5; TRBD2 matches at 12 bases. There are 15 residues in the CDR3. Germline V gives CDR1 SNHLY, CDR2 FYNNEI. Trimming at V came to 8 bases and at J to 4 bases, leaving 8 bases not matched to a gene. The CDR3 region is CASVRGLAGLETQYF. The CDR3 DNA follows: TGTGCCAGCGTCCGCGGACTAGCGGGATTAGAGACCCAGTACTTC. The variable domain in full, with the rest retrieved from reference TRBV2 and TRBJ2-5, is EPEVTQTPSHQVTQMGQEVILRCVPISNHLYFYWYRQILGQKVEFLVSFYNNEISEKSEIFDDQFSVERPDGSNFTLKIRSTKLEDSAMYFCASVRGLAGLETQYFGPGTRLLVL.

The CDR3 sequence is CASSRGHDNQPQHF. For the CDR3, the DNA is TGTGCCAGCAGCCGGGGACACGATAATCAGCCCCAGCATTTT. The V gene is TRBV7-9, the J gene TRBJ1-5, with TRBD1 as a possible D gene (6 bases). The CDR3 contains 14 residues. Germline CDR1 is SEHNR and CDR2 is FQNEAQ (reference sequence). Trimming left V 5 bases short and J 4 bases short, with 12 bases between.

V gene TRBV5-6 combines with J gene TRBJ2-1; 10 positions agree with TRBD2. The CDR3 spans 17 residues. Germline CDR1 is SGHDT and CDR2 is YYEEEE. Trimming at V came to 2 bases and at J to 0 bases, leaving 5 bases not matched to a gene. CDR3 in DNA: TGTGCCAGCAGCTTAATAGCGGGAGGCTCCTCCTACAATGAGCAGTTCTTC. As protein: CASSLIAGGSSYNEQFF.

The chain uses TRBV27 and TRBJ1-2; a possible D gene is TRBD1 (6 bases). The CDR3 has 15 residues. The germline V and J ends were trimmed by 1 base and 2 bases, with 11 bases remaining between them. The germline V gene has CDR1 MNHEY and CDR2 SMNVEV (reference sequence). As DNA, the CDR3 is TGTGCCAGCAGTTTATTGGGGGGGCACAACTATGGCTACACCTTC. Its translation: CASSLLGGHNYGYTF.

CDR3 DNA: TGTGCCAGCAGCTTAGTTGGGGGGACGGATTATAGCAATCAGCCCCAGCATTTT. Translating it yields CASSLVGGTDYSNQPQHF. The V call is TRBV11-3, the J call TRBJ1-5; weak D call: TRBD1 (5 bases). The CDR3 is made up of 18 amino acids. V lost 1 base, J lost 0 bases, and 16 bases lay in between. Looked up from germline, CDR1 is SGHNT and CDR2 is YENEEA.

This clone appeared a few times. The chain combines TRBV7-9 with TRBJ1-4; D ambiguous. Trimming stripped 4 bases from V and 4 bases from J, with 13 bases between. The CDR3 is 15 amino acids. Germline assignment: CDR1 SEHNR and CDR2 FQNEAQ (reference sequence). CDR3 amino acids: CASSSAYGYNEKLFF. CDR3 DNA: TGTGCCAGCAGCTCGGCGTACGGCTATAATGAAAAACTGTTTTTT.

This clone has a single count. J is TRBJ1-2 and V is TRBV7-9; 9 bases agree with TRBD1. The junction had 7 bases not matched to a gene; V was cut back by 5 bases and J by 0 bases. The CDR3 loop spans 16 amino acids. Germline CDR1 SEHNR, CDR2 FQNEAQ (reference sequence). The CDR3: CASSTARQGANYGYTF. CDR3 nucleotides: TGTGCCAGCAGCACCGCTCGACAGGGGGCTAACTATGGCTACACCTTC.

In its sample, this clone was seen a few times. Other DNA sequences of this sample code for an identical CDR3. The chain employs TRBV11-2 and TRBJ1-1; D not resolved. V lost 2 bases and J lost 4, with 8 bases in between. The CDR3 extends over 13 amino acids. Germline V CDR1 and CDR2: SGHAT, FQNNGV. Written as DNA, the CDR3 is TGTGCCAGCAGCTTAAGTGGTGGCACTGAAGCTTTCTTT. Encoded protein: CASSLSGGTEAFF.

V is TRBV28 and J is TRBJ1-1; D not certain. The CDR3 sequence is 12 residues long. Germline CDR1 is MDHEN and CDR2 is SYDVKM. Trimming shortened V by 5 bases and J by 7 bases, and 11 bases separated the two germline ends. DNA of the CDR3: TGTGCCAGCAGTCTCGCCCTGTTTGAAGCTTTCTTT. The encoded protein is CASSLALFEAFF.

The chain carries TRBV7-6 and TRBJ2-7, with D perhaps given as TRBD1 or TRBD2 (7 bases each). V shed 1 base and J shed 2 bases, with 15 bases lying between them. The CDR3 sequence is 16 residues long. CDR1 SGHVS and CDR2 FNYEAQ come from the germline V gene. Here the CDR3 DNA reads TGTGCCAGCAGCTTAGTGCGTGGGAGGGGGCCCTACGAGCAGTACTTC. Encoded protein: CASSLVRGRGPYEQYF.

The chain is built from TRBV6-1 and TRBJ2-5, with D unresolved. Germline loops: CDR1 MNHNS, CDR2 SASEGT. The ends were cut back, 4 bases at V and 4 bases at J, with 19 bases in the middle. The CDR3 loop spans 16 amino acids. CDR3 protein: CASSARPALNLETQYF. Written as DNA, the CDR3 is TGTGCCAGCAGTGCCCGACCGGCCCTTAACCTAGAGACCCAGTACTTC.

J is TRBJ2-7 and V is TRBV5-1; D is possibly TRBD2 (6 bases). From germline, CDR1 is SGHRS and CDR2 YFSETQ. This CDR3 spans 15 amino acids. V lost 4 bases and J 3 bases, leaving 17 bases between the germline ends. In nucleotides, the CDR3 is TGCGCCAGCAGCCCCCAGGCGGGACTCAACTACGAGCAGTACTTC. As protein: CASSPQAGLNYEQYF.

This clone was found a few times. The genes are TRBV18 and TRBJ1-2; 7 bases agree with TRBD1. The length of the CDR3 is 15 residues. J was trimmed by 3 bases and V by 4 bases; bases with no gene match: 8. Germline lookup yields CDR1 KGHSH and CDR2 LQKENI. CDR3 coding DNA: TGTGCCAGCTCACTTACCACAGGGGACCACTATGGCTACACCTTC. It is translated as CASSLTTGDHYGYTF.

This chain links TRBV7-2 with TRBJ2-3; 11 bases are shared with TRBD2. The CDR3 extends over 15 amino acids. The V gene's germline CDR1 is SGHTA and CDR2 FQGNSA. The V gene end was trimmed by 6 bases and the J gene end by 5 bases; junction bases not matched to a gene: 7. The CDR3: CASRQALAGGDTQYF. CDR3 nucleotide sequence: TGTGCCAGCAGACAAGCCCTAGCGGGAGGAGATACGCAGTATTTT.

The rearrangement links TRBV6-5 to TRBJ2-7, with D unclear. This CDR3 contains 12 residues. Trimming removed 2 bases at V and 9 bases at J, with 11 bases between. CDR1 is MNHEY, CDR2 SVGAGI, per germline. The CDR3 is CASSYPDGLQYF. The CDR3 coding sequence is TGTGCCAGCAGTTACCCTGACGGTCTGCAGTACTTC.

The rearrangement joins TRBV28 to TRBJ2-2; 8 bases line up with TRBD1. Trimming cost V 3 bases and J 6 bases; bases outside gene matches: 6. CDR3 size: 15 residues. CDR1 is MDHEN, CDR2 SYDVKM, per germline. CDR3 in DNA: TGTGCCAGCAGTTTCCCCACAGGGGGATCCGGGGAGCTGTTTTTT. Protein product: CASSFPTGGSGELFF.

The chain links TRBV18 to TRBJ2-4; D perhaps matches TRBD2 (6 bases). Germline V CDR1 and CDR2: KGHSH, LQKENI. Trimming took off 3 bases at V and 7 bases at J, with 10 bases between the two ends. The CDR3 has 13 residues. The CDR3 here is CASSPLASNIQYF. In nucleotides, the CDR3 is TGTGCCAGCTCACCTCTAGCGTCCAACATTCAGTACTTC.

V gene TRBV19 combines with J gene TRBJ1-2, with 8 positions matching TRBD1. The V gene end was trimmed by 5 bases and the J gene end by 0 bases; junction bases not matched to a gene: 5. Germline V lookup: CDR1 LNHDA, CDR2 SQIVND (reference sequence). The CDR3 covers 15 residues. The CDR3 DNA reads as TGTGCCAGTAGTGGACAGGGTCTAGCTAACTATGGCTACACCTTC. Translating gives CASSGQGLANYGYTF.

The gene calls are TRBV30 and TRBJ2-1; no clear D. Looked up from germline, CDR1 is GTSNPN and CDR2 is SVGIG (reference sequence). This CDR3 contains 12 residues. The ends were cut back, 1 base at V and 10 bases at J, with 11 bases in the middle. This chain's CDR3 is CAWSDLQLEQFF. The CDR3 DNA is TGTGCCTGGAGTGATCTCCAGCTCGAGCAGTTCTTC.

This clone was counted only a few times. Germline and junction disagree at one end, which may indicate a read error. Different DNA sequences within this sample yield the same CDR3. The rearrangement joins TRBV29-1 to TRBJ1-1; D is ambiguous. The CDR3 sequence is 13 residues long. CDR1 SQVTM and CDR2 ANQGSEA come from the germline V gene. The CDR3 sequence: CSVEGRMNTEAFF. The CDR3 DNA reads TGCAGCGTCGAAGGACGGATGAACACTGAAGCTTTCTTT.